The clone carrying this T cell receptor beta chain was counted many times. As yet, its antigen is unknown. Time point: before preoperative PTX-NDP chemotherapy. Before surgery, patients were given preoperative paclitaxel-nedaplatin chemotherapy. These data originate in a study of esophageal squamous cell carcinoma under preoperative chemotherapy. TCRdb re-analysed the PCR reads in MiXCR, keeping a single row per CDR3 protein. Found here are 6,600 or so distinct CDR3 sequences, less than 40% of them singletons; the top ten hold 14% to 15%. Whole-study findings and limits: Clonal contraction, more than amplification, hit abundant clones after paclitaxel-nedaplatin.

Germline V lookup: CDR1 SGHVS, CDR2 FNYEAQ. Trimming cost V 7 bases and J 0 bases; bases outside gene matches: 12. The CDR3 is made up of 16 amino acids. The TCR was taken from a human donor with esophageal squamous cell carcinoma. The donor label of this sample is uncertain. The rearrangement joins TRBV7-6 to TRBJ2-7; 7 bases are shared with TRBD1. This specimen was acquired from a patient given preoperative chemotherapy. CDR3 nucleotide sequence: TGTGCCAGCACCGTAGGGGGCGGAGAAGGCTCCTACGAGCAGTACTTC. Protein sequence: CASTVGGGEGSYEQYF.